This T cell receptor (beta chain) was recorded in a study of blood T cell repertoires in COVID-19. About the research overall: In each case, the material was cDNA or gDNA derived from T cells, B-cell-depleted T cells, or PBMCs.

The repertoire was sequenced with immunoSEQ multiplex PCR; TCRdb's copy has only in-frame clones and lacks some. The sample includes about 330,000 clones, over 70% of them seen just once. This clone was observed a handful of times. Participants came from roughly 23 US areas, aged roughly 18 to 95 years. The sequence was collected from a man under 40 who had recovered from COVID-19. The sequenced sample consisted of PBMCs or T cells enriched from blood (not recorded which).

This chain's CDR3 is CASSLMSADGELFF. The CDR3 DNA sequence: TGTGCCAGCAGTTTAATGTCGGCGGACGGGGAGCTGTTTTTT. The gene calls are TRBV28 and TRBJ2-2; D is unresolved. The CDR3 is 14 amino acids. With 2 bases removed from V and 7 bases from J, the gap between germline ends came to 11 bases. Germline assignment: CDR1 MDHEN and CDR2 SYDVKM.